This TCR beta chain originates from a study of cytomegalovirus exposure and HLA in healthy donors (dated by TCRdb to the late 2010s). General notes on the study: According to an earlier analysis of a few hundred of the donors, some 180 million T cells yielded 117 million unique TCR beta sequences and around 300 Gb of sequence data. HLA typing included class I and class II loci at four-digit resolution. In the later analysis, no new phenotypic data were used to find candidate immune exposures; instead, reliance was placed on TCR beta sequences and their occurrence across donors. All discovery cohort repertoires had been generated using a single sequencing platform. In a later analysis, previously published TCR beta repertoires from about 640 donors were re-analyzed and high-resolution HLA genotyping was added so that TCR occurrence patterns could be studied. Along with the roughly 670-subject first cohort, a separate validation cohort of over a hundred different subjects was used. Donor age, sex, ethnicity and CMV serostatus were compiled together with the repertoire data. An earlier analysis of some 500 of the donors applied high-throughput TCR beta sequencing to assess whether each TCR beta V gene segment acted as functional or pseudogenic. The number of donors typed differed by locus, with 629-630 for A, B, C, DRB1 and DQB1, 522 for DQA1, under 610 for DPA1, and 472 for DPB1. A later genetic analysis used genome-wide SNP genotypes for about 60% of the roughly 670 donors, treating that subset as a discovery cohort. An early release that covered 640 HLA-typed donors contained about 300 gigabases of sequencing data and around 85 million unique TCR sequences. Among some 400 genotyped donors of the cohort, an average of about 240,000 unique TCR beta nucleotide sequences were sequenced per donor, around 18% of them non-productive. To predict cytomegalovirus infection status, the study combined high-throughput TCR immunosequencing, statistical association of individual TCRs with disease status, and machine learning. The study used immunosequencing to profile the T cell repertoires of 670 or so subjects and linked those repertoires to cytomegalovirus serostatus. The genetic ancestry cluster associated with self-reported Caucasian donors included about four fifths of the 398 genotyped donors. Because of strong linkage in the cohort, five DR-DQ haplotypes were treated as single units for association and clustering. The study aimed to test whether signatures of past pathogen exposure could be identified by cataloging public T cell receptors.

Here is what the overall study found, with its caveats: Some IMGT-functional V segments, including TRBV6-2 and TRBV6-3, could not be told apart with the 87-base-pair reads, so those segments were excluded. When HLA alleles, especially DR and DQ, strongly co-occurred, TCR associations were difficult to assign to individual alleles. A later genetic analysis reported fewer N-insertions in productive TCRs among donors in an Asian-associated ancestry cluster than the roughly 700-donor mean. While some public TCRs were present in many individuals, most TCR sequences turned up only very rarely across donors. Several of the top co-occurrence clusters appeared to be linked to parvovirus B19, influenza, CMV and Epstein-Barr virus, according to a later analysis. A later analysis associated 16,951 TCR beta sequences with specific HLA alleles at a false discovery rate of 0.05. Fewer than 20 rarely observed V segments, including chromosome 9 orphons, were excluded from the earlier analysis of a few hundred of the donors because counts were too low. A later genetic analysis associated a missense DCLRE1C variant with V-gene and J-gene trimming of TCR beta chains, and an independent cohort replicated the association. Broadly in line with IMGT annotations, most TCR beta V segments showed up in productive rearrangements about 87% or about 30% of the time in an earlier analysis of approximately 600 of the donors. HLA typing was unavailable for some donors at each locus, so association tests used only the typed subset. In the study, roughly 160 TCR beta chains were listed as associated with cytomegalovirus. Presence/absence analyses assumed roughly uniform sequencing depth across donors, an assumption that may not hold. According to a later analysis, most CMV-associated TCR beta chains appeared to be HLA-restricted, and the HLA associations seemed to be driven largely by CMV exposure. In this cohort, only TCR beta chains were sequenced, and detectable features were limited by the absence of alpha or paired-chain data. In a later analysis, the rate of TCR association differed among HLA loci, with DRB1 alleles having the most associated TCRs and HLA-C alleles having the fewest. Correlated functional status among segregating V segments might reflect linkage disequilibrium, but an unknown experimental factor could not be ruled out. A few of the identified cytomegalovirus-associated TCR beta chains were confirmed in vitro to be specific for cytomegalovirus antigens. The classifier was reported to diagnose cytomegalovirus status with high specificity and sensitivity in both the original and validation cohorts. A further reported finding was that TCR beta sequences accurately predicted the HLA-A and HLA-B alleles for most subjects in the first cohort. A later analysis found that HLA-associated TCR beta chains were more clonally expanded and had lower generation probabilities than equally common non-associated chains. A cluster of highly shared sequence variants was judged likely to be a technical artifact of the sequencing pipeline. CMV serostatus was the only immune exposure information available for the cohort. The authors suggested that the approach could potentially be generalized to other disease states and immunological phenotypes.

Library creation used the immunoSEQ multiplex PCR assay. For the multiplex PCR, a mixture combining 60 forward primers for TCR Vbeta segments and 13 reverse primers for TCR Jbeta segments was used. A multiplex PCR assay on genomic DNA amplified the CDR3 region of rearranged TCR beta genes. On the Illumina HiSeq System, the amplified TCR beta libraries were sequenced as 87-base-pair reads. For the original study's pipeline: In a later analysis, tens of millions of unique TCR beta chains were counted across the roughly 610 repertoires, and around 10 million of these chains were shared by at least two donors. Raw reads were error-corrected and collapsed into unique sequences by a nearest-neighbor algorithm in which closely related sequences were merged to remove PCR and sequencing errors. CDR3 sequences were aligned to IMGT reference sequences to assign V, D and J gene segments. Each retained sequence needed at least a six-nucleotide match to both a V gene segment and a J gene segment. A rearrangement was called productive if the CDR3 had no stop codons and remained in frame with V and J, and every other rearrangement was called non-productive. Following IMGT convention, CDR3 was defined as the stretch from the second conserved V-encoded cysteine up to the conserved J-encoded phenylalanine. The earlier analysis of a few hundred of the donors excluded any sequence lacking an unambiguous match to a single V gene segment. In an earlier analysis of almost 600 of the donors, a V segment was called functional when productive rearrangements were above 56.7%, and segregating when the standard deviation between donors exceeded 5%. A statistical classification framework was built for diagnosing cytomegalovirus status from the catalog of TCR beta chain sequences. In a later analysis, TCR nucleotide sequences were compared against IMGT/GENE-DB human TR gene sequences so that V and J genes could be assigned. In a later analysis, CDR3 sequences and most-parsimonious VDJ recombination scenarios were assigned using the TCRdist pipeline. A later analysis defined each TCR beta chain by its CDR3 amino acid sequence plus V-gene family, and excluded reads lacking a unique V-gene family. To address suspected cross-contamination and a sequencing artifact, a later analysis removed around 590 highly shared, low-generation-probability nucleotide sequences. In a later analysis, a clonal expansion index for each public chain was calculated from normalized within-repertoire ranks of inferred template counts. A later analysis computed generation probabilities with a VDJ recombination model fitted to out-of-frame rearrangements, and checked the results against IGoR. In a later analysis, hypergeometric tests were used to score TCR-TCR, TCR-HLA and TCR-CMV co-occurrence, with a repertoire-size bias correction applied to TCR pairs. To estimate false discovery rates, a later analysis permuted the HLA or CMV assignments 20 times. A later analysis grouped co-occurring TCRs with DBSCAN, adding TCRdist sequence similarity when clustering within HLA-allele-positive subsets. For co-occurrence clustering, repertoires with fewer than 30,000 or more than 120,000 public chains were excluded, along with 4 to 6 repertoires with anomalous nucleotide sharing. TCRdb stores this immuneACCESS table with in-frame sequences only. Part of the clones is absent; in the studies checked, under half of the shortfall reflects unresolved V genes, and no reason is known for the rest. Clone size and V and J calls were adopted from that table, with D and trimming inferred from the DNA. This sample has 120,000 or so clones in its table, and roughly 80% of those were observed once. Of the sample, under 13% is held by the ten largest clones.

On this clone: Its binding antigen is unknown. Base qualities are not recorded, but no much larger clone differs from it by a single base.

The cohort was made up of 666 healthy bone marrow donors. All cohort members were sampled while nominally healthy, although unrecorded immune exposures were likely present. The donor was CMV seropositive and belonged to the group of some 290 seropositive cohort members. Each donor provided a peripheral blood sample, and peripheral blood mononuclear cells were used for TCR beta sequencing. Genomic DNA extraction from the blood cell samples was performed with the Qiagen DNeasy Blood Extraction Kit. Measured from the cysteine to the phenylalanine, the CDR3 is 13 residues long. The retained sequence is limited to the CDR3, 39 bases, with the frame set at the first base. According to the germline V gene, CDR1 reads SGHRS and CDR2 reads YFSETQ. V gives up 5 bases and J gives up 7 bases, and the segment between their germline ends measures 13 bases.

This receptor was obtained from a man younger than 40 in good health and CMV-seropositive. The sequenced sample consisted of PBMCs. The chain is encoded by TRBV5-1 joined to TRBJ2-1, and possibly TRBD2, on 6 matching bases. The CDR3 corresponds to CASSTGVRNEQFF. The DNA sequence reads TGCGCCAGCAGTACGGGGGTCAGAAATGAGCAGTTCTTC.